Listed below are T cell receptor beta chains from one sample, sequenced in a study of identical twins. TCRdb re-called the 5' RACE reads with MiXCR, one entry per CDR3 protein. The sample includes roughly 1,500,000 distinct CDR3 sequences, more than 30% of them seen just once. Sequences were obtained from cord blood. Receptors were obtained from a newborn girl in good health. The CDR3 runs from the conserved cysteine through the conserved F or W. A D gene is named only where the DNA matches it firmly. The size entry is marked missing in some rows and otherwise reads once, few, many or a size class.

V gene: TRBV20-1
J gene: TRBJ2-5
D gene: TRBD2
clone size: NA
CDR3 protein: CSAYRTSRETQYF
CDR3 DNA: TGCAGTGCTTACCGGACTAGCAGGGAGACCCAGTACTTC

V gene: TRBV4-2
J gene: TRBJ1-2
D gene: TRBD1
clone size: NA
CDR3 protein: CASSQAGTVLSFRDYGYTF
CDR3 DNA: TGTGCCAGCAGCCAAGCCGGGACAGTTCTCTCCTTTCGGGACTATGGCTACACCTTC

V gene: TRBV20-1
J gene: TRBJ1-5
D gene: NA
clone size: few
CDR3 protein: CSARSQLSNQPQHF
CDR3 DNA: TGCAGTGCTAGGTCCCAGCTTAGCAATCAGCCCCAGCATTTT

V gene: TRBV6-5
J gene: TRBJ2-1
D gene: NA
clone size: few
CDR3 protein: CASSYFPSDNEQFF
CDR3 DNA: TGTGCCAGCAGTTACTTTCCTAGCGACAATGAGCAGTTCTTC

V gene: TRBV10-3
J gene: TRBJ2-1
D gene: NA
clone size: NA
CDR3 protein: CAVGGTVSYNEQFF
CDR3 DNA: TGTGCCGTTGGGGGGACCGTCTCCTACAATGAGCAGTTCTTC

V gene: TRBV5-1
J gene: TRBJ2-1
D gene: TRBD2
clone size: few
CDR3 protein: CASSQRGGTQNEQFF
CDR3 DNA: TGCGCCAGCAGCCAGCGGGGGGGCACTCAGAATGAGCAGTTCTTC

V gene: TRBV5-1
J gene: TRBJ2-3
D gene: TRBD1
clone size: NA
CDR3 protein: CASSRQGATGKGTTDTQYF
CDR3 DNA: TGCGCCAGCAGCCGACAGGGCGCTACAGGGAAAGGGACCACAGATACGCAGTATTTT

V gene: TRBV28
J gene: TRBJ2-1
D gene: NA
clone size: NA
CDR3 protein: CASSLPDSYNEQFF
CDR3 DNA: TGTGCCAGCAGTTTACCAGACTCCTACAATGAGCAGTTCTTC

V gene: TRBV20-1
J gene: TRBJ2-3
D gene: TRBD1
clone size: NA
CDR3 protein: CSASPTGGGGDTQYF
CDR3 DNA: TGCAGTGCTAGCCCCACAGGGGGCGGTGGAGATACGCAGTATTTT

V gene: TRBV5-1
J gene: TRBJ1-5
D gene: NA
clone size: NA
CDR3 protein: CASSLGPNQPRHF
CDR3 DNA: TGCGCCAGCAGCTTAGGGCCAAATCAGCCCCGGCATTTT

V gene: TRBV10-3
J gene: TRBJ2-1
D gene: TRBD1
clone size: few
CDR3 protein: CATETGGNEQFF
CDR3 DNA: TGTGCCACCGAGACAGGGGGCAATGAGCAGTTCTTC

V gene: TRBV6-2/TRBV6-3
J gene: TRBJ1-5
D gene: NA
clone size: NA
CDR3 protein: CASTTGDSNQPQRF
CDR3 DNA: TGTGCCAGCACCACGGGGGATAGCAATCAGCCCCAGCGTTTT

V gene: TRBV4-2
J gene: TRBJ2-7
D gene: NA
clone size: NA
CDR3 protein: CASSQDNRGNEQYF
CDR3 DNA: TGTGCCAGCAGCCAAGATAATAGGGGCAATGAGCAGTACTTC

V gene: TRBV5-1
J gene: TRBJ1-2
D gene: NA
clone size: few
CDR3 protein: CASSLVAQGYGYTF
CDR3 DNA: TGCGCCAGCAGCTTGGTGGCCCAGGGTTATGGCTACACCTTC

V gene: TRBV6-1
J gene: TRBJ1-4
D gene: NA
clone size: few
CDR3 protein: CASSWSGTDNEKLFF
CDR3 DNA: TGTGCCAGCAGCTGGTCCGGGACCGATAATGAAAAACTGTTTTTT

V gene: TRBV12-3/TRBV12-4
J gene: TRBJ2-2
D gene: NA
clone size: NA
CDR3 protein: CASSSQRPNTGELFF
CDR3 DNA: TGTGCCAGCAGTTCTCAGCGGCCCAACACCGGGGAGCTGTTTTTT

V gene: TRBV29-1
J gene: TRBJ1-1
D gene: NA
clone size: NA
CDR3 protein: CSGAIGNTEAFF
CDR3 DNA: TGCAGCGGCGCTATTGGGAACACTGAAGCTTTCTTT

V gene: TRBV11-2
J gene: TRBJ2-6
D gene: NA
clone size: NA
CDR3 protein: CASSFVVVTSGANVLTF
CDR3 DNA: TGTGCCAGCAGCTTCGTAGTGGTAACCTCTGGGGCCAACGTCCTGACTTTC

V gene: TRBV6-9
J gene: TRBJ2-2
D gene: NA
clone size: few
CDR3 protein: CASSHSQGTGELFF
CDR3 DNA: TGTGCCAGCAGCCACTCACAGGGCACCGGGGAGCTGTTTTTT

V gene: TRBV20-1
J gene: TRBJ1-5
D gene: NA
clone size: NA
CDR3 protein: CSARGGAHRSWTQHF
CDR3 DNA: TGCAGTGCTAGAGGGGGAGCCCATAGATCATGGACCCAGCATTTT

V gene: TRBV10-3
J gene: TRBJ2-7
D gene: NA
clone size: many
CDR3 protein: CAISEERAYEQYF
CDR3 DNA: TGTGCCATCAGTGAGGAGAGAGCCTACGAGCAGTACTTC

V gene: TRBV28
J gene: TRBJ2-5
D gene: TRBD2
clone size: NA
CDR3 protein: CASSSSYLLALGETQYF
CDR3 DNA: TGTGCCAGCAGTTCATCTTACCTACTAGCGCTGGGGGAGACCCAGTACTTC

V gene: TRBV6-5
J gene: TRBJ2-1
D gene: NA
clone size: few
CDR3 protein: CASSYSRANEQFF
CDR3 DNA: TGTGCCAGCAGTTACTCTAGGGCCAATGAGCAGTTCTTC

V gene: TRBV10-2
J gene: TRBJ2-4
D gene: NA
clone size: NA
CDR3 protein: CASSESGWSIQYF
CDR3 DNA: TGCGCCAGCAGTGAGTCAGGCTGGAGCATTCAGTACTTC

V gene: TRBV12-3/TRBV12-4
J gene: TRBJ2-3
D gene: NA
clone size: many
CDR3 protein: CASSFPGKDTQYF
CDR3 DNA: TGTGCCAGCAGTTTCCCGGGAAAAGATACGCAGTATTTT

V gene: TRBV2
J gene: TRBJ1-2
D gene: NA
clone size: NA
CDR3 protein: CASRSPGTYGYTF
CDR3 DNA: TGTGCCAGCAGATCCCCAGGGACCTATGGCTACACCTTC

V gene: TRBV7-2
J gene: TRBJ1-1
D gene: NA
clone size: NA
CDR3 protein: CASSLSRTLNTEAFF
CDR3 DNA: TGTGCCAGCAGCTTAAGCCGCACCCTGAACACTGAAGCTTTCTTT